The next 31 T cell receptor beta chains were all read from a single sample in a study of cytomegalovirus exposure and HLA in healthy donors. Sequencing used immunoSEQ multiplex PCR; TCRdb keeps in-frame clones, though not all of them. The sample holds 65,000 to 90,000 clones, around 95% seen once. The sample taken for sequencing was PBMCs. Receptor source: a man aged 18 to 29 in good health and CMV-seronegative.

The chain recombines TRBV19 with TRBJ1-1; D remains unclear. V was cut by 7 bases and J by 1 base, with 7 bases left in between. The length of the CDR3 is 12 residues. Looked up from germline, CDR1 is LNHDA and CDR2 is SQIVND (reference sequence). CDR3 sequence: CASTPGNTEAFF. In DNA form, the CDR3 reads TGTGCCAGTACACCGGGGAACACTGAAGCTTTCTTT.

CDR3 region: CASSSAPTVPGSYEQYF. CDR3 bases: TGTGCCAGCAGTTCGGCCCCGACAGTCCCTGGCTCCTACGAGCAGTACTTC. The chain links TRBV28 to TRBJ2-7; possibly TRBD1 for D (5 bases). CDR1 MDHEN and CDR2 SYDVKM come from the germline V gene. V lost 4 bases, J lost 0 bases, and 19 bases lay in between. CDR3 length: 17 residues.

The V call is TRBV5-1, the J call TRBJ2-3, with TRBD2 matching 7 bases. V lost 4 bases, J lost 2 bases, and 4 bases stayed unmatched. Germline V gene data show CDR1 as SGHRS and CDR2 as YFSETQ. The CDR3 contains 14 residues. The CDR3 is CASSSGDFTDTQYF. CDR3 nucleotide sequence: TGCGCCAGCAGCAGCGGGGATTTCACAGATACGCAGTATTTT. The full variable domain, its missing parts supplied by reference TRBV5-1 and TRBJ2-3, is KAGVTQTPRYLIKTRGQQVTLSCSPISGHRSVSWYQQTPGQGLQFLFEYFSETQRNKGNFPGRFSGRQFSNSRSEMNVSTLELGDSALYLCASSSGDFTDTQYFGPGTRLTVL.

V is TRBV28 and J is TRBJ2-3, with unresolved D. Trimming removed 8 bases at V and 6 bases at J, with 12 bases between. The CDR3 length is 12 residues. CDR1 is MDHEN and CDR2 is SYDVKM in the germline V gene. The CDR3 is CASLGPADTQYF. The CDR3 DNA reads as TGTGCCAGCCTTGGGCCCGCCGATACGCAGTATTTT.

This rearrangement joins TRBV28 to TRBJ2-4, with a weak D call TRBD2 (7 bases). This CDR3 is 20 amino acids long. CDR1 and CDR2 from the germline V gene are MDHEN and SYDVKM. The V and J ends lost 7 bases and 1 base respectively, with 29 bases between them. Written as DNA, the CDR3 is TGTGCCAGCACCAACCCCCAGGGGACTAATTTCGCTCTGGCCAAAAACATTCAGTACTTC. Translated, it gives CASTNPQGTNFALAKNIQYF.

The chain links TRBV5-4 to TRBJ2-7; 9 positions match TRBD2. V lost 3 bases and J lost 4; bases outside the gene matches: 8. This CDR3 comprises 15 residues. CDR1 is SGHNT, CDR2 YYREEE, per germline (reference sequence). The CDR3 is CASSSSGTSNYEQYF. The CDR3, as DNA: TGTGCCAGCAGCTCCTCCGGGACTAGCAATTACGAGCAGTACTTC.

V is TRBV18 and J is TRBJ1-5; TRBD1 agrees at 7 bases. With V trimmed by 3 bases and J by 1 base, 3 bases remained unmatched. The CDR3 has 15 residues. From germline, CDR1 is KGHSH and CDR2 LQKENI. The chain's CDR3 is CASSPEGASNQPQHF. In DNA, the CDR3 is TGTGCCAGCTCACCTGAGGGGGCAAGCAATCAGCCCCAGCATTTT. The full variable domain, completed using reference TRBV18 and TRBJ1-5, is NAGVMQNPRHLVRRRGQEARLRCSPMKGHSHVYWYRQLPEEGLKFMVYLQKENIIDESGMPKERFSAEFPKEGPSILRIQQVVRGDSAAYFCASSPEGASNQPQHFGDGTRLSIL.

The J gene is TRBJ2-2, the V gene TRBV7-2, with TRBD2 matching over 11 bases. CDR3 size: 15 residues. Germline CDR1 and CDR2: SGHTA and FQGNSA. Unmatched junction bases numbered 6, after V lost 6 bases and J lost 6 bases. The CDR3 sequence is CASSQKTSGAGELFF. CDR3 in DNA: TGTGCCAGCAGTCAAAAGACTAGCGGGGCCGGGGAGCTGTTTTTT. Full variable domain (rest looked up from reference TRBV7-2 and TRBJ2-2): GAGVSQSPSNKVTEKGKDVELRCDPISGHTALYWYRQSLGQGLEFLIYFQGNSAPDKSGLPSDRFSAERTGGSVSTLTIQRTQQEDSAVYLCASSQKTSGAGELFFGEGSRLTVL.

The J gene is TRBJ2-7, the V gene TRBV5-1; 12 bases match TRBD1. The germline gives CDR1 SGHRS, CDR2 YFSETQ. CDR3 length equals 17 residues. Unmatched junction bases numbered 7, after V lost 3 bases and J lost 0 bases. The CDR3: CASSYGTGGTVSYEQYF. Written as DNA, the CDR3 is TGCGCCAGCAGCTACGGGACAGGGGGCACGGTCTCCTACGAGCAGTACTTC.

The V and J genes are TRBV6-6 and TRBJ2-7; 9 bases agree with TRBD1. Germline trimming cut 5 bases from V and 4 bases from J; bases unmatched to any gene: 3. CDR1 is MNHNY, CDR2 SVGAGI, per germline (reference sequence). This CDR3 region has 13 residues. The CDR3 spells CASSRGQGYEQYF. DNA of the CDR3: TGTGCCAGCAGTCGCGGACAGGGGTACGAGCAGTACTTC.

The chain links TRBV30 to TRBJ1-3, with 7 bases that match TRBD1. The CDR3 runs to 14 residues. Germline V lookup: CDR1 GTSNPN, CDR2 SVGIG (reference sequence). The chain's CDR3 is CVSARQGTRNTIYF. The CDR3 bases are TGTGTCTCCGCTCGACAGGGTACCAGAAACACCATATATTTT.

The chain joins TRBV4-3 to TRBJ2-1; 9 bases map to TRBD2. The CDR3 has 17 amino acids. The junction had 5 bases not matched to a gene; V was cut back by 0 bases and J by 2 bases. Germline V gene data show CDR1 as LGHNA and CDR2 as YSLEER. The CDR3: CASSQDRSSGAYNEQFF. CDR3 nucleotides: TGCGCCAGCAGCCAAGATCGGTCTAGCGGGGCCTACAATGAGCAGTTCTTC.

The gene calls are TRBV11-3 and TRBJ2-1; 9 nucleotides align to TRBD2. Germline V gene sequence: CDR1 SGHNT, CDR2 YENEEA. Trimming cost V 3 bases and J 0 bases; bases outside gene matches: 9. CDR3 length: 18 residues. The CDR3 here is CASSLESGGISSYNEQFF. CDR3 sequence (DNA): TGTGCCAGCAGCTTGGAGAGCGGGGGGATTAGCTCCTACAATGAGCAGTTCTTC.

V is TRBV7-2 and J is TRBJ2-5, with D tentatively TRBD2 (6 bases). Germline CDR1 is SGHTA and CDR2 is FQGNSA. V lost 1 base and J lost 7, with 13 bases in between. CDR3 length: 14 residues. The CDR3: CASSLGKGTWTQYF. CDR3 in DNA: TGTGCCAGCAGCTTAGGTAAAGGGACTTGGACCCAGTACTTC.

The gene calls are TRBV6-1 and TRBJ2-1; D call uncertain. The germline V gene encodes CDR1 MNHNS and CDR2 SASEGT. The V end was cut by 4 bases, the J end by 7 bases, with 8 bases between. CDR3 length equals 12 residues. In DNA, the CDR3 is TGTGCCAGCAGTGTACTCTGGAATGAGCAGTTCTTC. This encodes CASSVLWNEQFF.

The chain recombines TRBV5-1 with TRBJ2-3; D might be TRBD1 (6 bases). The V gene lost 2 bases and the J gene lost 2 bases, with 18 bases spanning the gap. From germline, CDR1 is SGHRS and CDR2 YFSETQ. This CDR3 spans 17 amino acids. CDR3 in amino acids: CASSLETGPRLTDTQYF. The CDR3 coding sequence is TGCGCCAGCAGCTTAGAGACAGGTCCAAGACTCACAGATACGCAGTATTTT.

The chain joins TRBV6-1 to TRBJ1-1, with unresolved D. Trimming cost V 6 bases and J 4 bases, with 12 bases left between them. Germline V gives CDR1 MNHNS, CDR2 SASEGT. There are 13 residues in the CDR3. This CDR3 is CASSPTRATEAFF. As DNA, the CDR3 is TGTGCCAGCAGCCCCACTAGGGCCACTGAAGCTTTCTTT.

The chain uses TRBV29-1 and TRBJ1-1; 7 nucleotides match TRBD1. Trimming cost V 5 bases and J 6 bases; bases outside gene matches: 0. This CDR3 contains 10 residues. Germline values: CDR1 SQVTM, CDR2 ANQGSEA. This CDR3 is CSVTGAEAFF. As DNA, the CDR3 is TGCAGCGTTACAGGGGCTGAAGCTTTCTTT.

The CDR3 coding sequence is TGTGCCAGCATCATTACAGGGCCTGGGGCCAACGTCCTGACTTTC. This translates into CASIITGPGANVLTF. The J gene is TRBJ2-6, the V gene TRBV6-1; D is possibly TRBD1 (6 bases). With 7 bases removed from V and 2 bases from J, the gap between germline ends came to 12 bases. The CDR3 totals 15 residues. CDR1 MNHNS and CDR2 SASEGT come from the germline V gene.

V and J are TRBV19 and TRBJ1-1; D call uncertain. Germline values: CDR1 LNHDA, CDR2 SQIVND (reference sequence). The CDR3 is 11 amino acids. Trimming removed 3 bases from V and 7 bases from J, with 6 bases in between. CDR3 loop: CASSITVEAFF. CDR3 nucleotide sequence: TGTGCCAGTAGTATCACAGTTGAAGCTTTCTTT.

The chain employs TRBV28 and TRBJ1-2; D is perhaps TRBD1 (6 bases). CDR3 length: 12 residues. Trimming shortened V by 6 bases and J by 6 bases, and 11 bases separated the two germline ends. In germline, CDR1 is MDHEN, CDR2 SYDVKM. CDR3 amino acids: CASRQGVDGYTF. CDR3 nucleotide sequence: TGTGCCAGCAGACAGGGTGTGGATGGCTACACCTTC.

The genes are TRBV7-9 and TRBJ2-5; the match to TRBD1 covers 8 bases. Trimming at V came to 2 bases and at J to 3 bases, leaving 2 bases not matched to a gene. CDR3 length equals 14 residues. Germline V gives CDR1 SEHNR, CDR2 FQNEAQ (reference sequence). DNA of the CDR3: TGTGCCAGCAGCTTACAGGGGGCGAAAGAGACCCAGTACTTC. Residues: CASSLQGAKETQYF.

J is TRBJ1-2 and V is TRBV7-2, with TRBD1 matching over 8 bases. Germline values: CDR1 SGHTA, CDR2 FQGNSA. The CDR3 spans 13 residues. The junction had 6 bases not matched to a gene; V was cut back by 4 bases and J by 8 bases. The CDR3 DNA is TGTGCCAGCAGCTCGACAGGGGCGGAGGGCTACACCTTC. Protein sequence: CASSSTGAEGYTF.

The chain couples TRBV18 to TRBJ2-1, with a weak D call TRBD2 (6 bases). Between the trimmed V and J ends, which lost 6 bases and 9 bases, there was a span of 12 bases. CDR1 and CDR2 from the germline V gene are KGHSH and LQKENI. The CDR3 has 12 residues. The CDR3 spells CASSPTEGEQFF. CDR3 nucleotides: TGTGCCAGCTCCCCGACGGAGGGTGAGCAGTTCTTC.

The chain recombines TRBV27 with TRBJ2-5; 11 nucleotides match TRBD1. The CDR3 spans 16 residues. The germline gives CDR1 MNHEY, CDR2 SMNVEV (reference sequence). After removal of 5 bases from V and 5 bases from J, the junction contained 10 bases not matched to a gene. As DNA, the CDR3 is TGTGCCAGCAGTCCCACCGGGACAGGGGGTATCGAGACCCAGTACTTC. It yields the protein CASSPTGTGGIETQYF.

The chain combines TRBV7-9 with TRBJ2-2, with D perhaps matching TRBD1 (7 bases). Looked up from germline, CDR1 is SEHNR and CDR2 is FQNEAQ (reference sequence). The CDR3 sequence is 15 residues long. V shed 10 bases and J shed 5 bases, with 20 bases lying between them. The CDR3 DNA reads as TGTGCCACCCCGCCCAGGGGGGATCGGACCGGGGAGCTGTTTTTT. It translates to CATPPRGDRTGELFF.

The CDR3 protein is CASSLIIADRDNEQFF. In nucleotides, the CDR3 is TGTGCCAGCAGCTTAATTATCGCGGACAGGGACAATGAGCAGTTCTTC. This chain connects TRBV13 to TRBJ2-1; 8 bases match TRBD1. Germline CDR1 PRHDT, CDR2 FYEKMQ (reference sequence). This CDR3 region has 16 residues. After removal of 2 bases from V and 5 bases from J, the junction contained 8 bases not matched to a gene. The whole variable domain, remainder taken from reference TRBV13 and TRBJ2-1, is AAGVIQSPRHLIKEKRETATLKCYPIPRHDTVYWYQQGPGQDPQFLISFYEKMQSDKGSIPDRFSAQQFSDYHSELNMSSLELGDSALYFCASSLIIADRDNEQFFGPGTRLTVL.

The chain joins TRBV10-3 to TRBJ1-1; D possibly corresponds to TRBD1 (6 bases). V dropped 4 bases and J dropped 0 bases, with 12 bases sitting between them. From germline, CDR1 is ENHRY and CDR2 SYGVKD. The CDR3 is made up of 15 amino acids. The CDR3, as DNA: TGTGCCATCAGTGCTCCAGACAGGATGAACACTGAAGCTTTCTTT. Translation: CAISAPDRMNTEAFF.

This clone has just a few counts. V usage is TRBV2 and J usage is TRBJ2-1; 7 nucleotides line up with TRBD1. Germline assignment: CDR1 SNHLY and CDR2 FYNNEI. The V and J ends lost 0 bases and 7 bases, in that order; junction bases with no gene match: 15. The CDR3 has 18 residues. The DNA for the CDR3 is TGTGCCAGCAGTGAAGCGCTTGGGTTGAGGGGGCAGGTGAATGAGCAGTTCTTC. Its translation: CASSEALGLRGQVNEQFF.

The CDR3 region is CASSSSGQGRGGYTF. The CDR3 bases are TGTGCCAGCAGCTCCTCGGGACAGGGGCGGGGTGGCTACACCTTC. This chain joins TRBV7-2 and TRBJ1-2; 10 positions match TRBD1. The V gene's germline CDR1 is SGHTA and CDR2 FQGNSA. CDR3 length: 15 residues. The J segment lost 7 bases and the V segment lost 4 bases, leaving 9 bases of the junction unmatched.

The rearrangement uses TRBV13 and TRBJ2-7; 12 bases agree with TRBD2. Germline V CDR1 and CDR2: PRHDT, FYEKMQ (reference sequence). The CDR3 runs 18 residues. The J segment lost 1 base and the V segment lost 4 bases, leaving 11 bases of the junction unmatched. The CDR3 is CASSSHWTSGVPSYEQYF. CDR3 nucleotide sequence: TGTGCCAGCAGCTCTCACTGGACTAGCGGGGTACCGTCCTACGAGCAGTACTTC.